The 32 T cell receptor beta chains in this list originate from one sample, sequenced in a study of blood T cell repertoires in COVID-19. Produced via immunoSEQ multiplex PCR; TCRdb's table is partial and in-frame only. The data hold 180,000 or so clones, with roughly 84% observed a single time. Specimen: peripheral blood. These receptors came from a woman aged 80 or older with acute or convalescent COVID-19.

V gene TRBV5-4 combines with J gene TRBJ1-5, with D maybe TRBD1 (6 bases). Germline CDR1 reads SGHNT; CDR2 reads YYREEE (reference sequence). Between the trimmed V and J ends, which lost 2 bases and 6 bases, there was a span of 15 bases. The CDR3 runs to 15 residues. The CDR3 protein is CASSFGGAMTQPQHF. DNA for the CDR3: TGTGCCAGCAGCTTTGGGGGGGCGATGACTCAGCCCCAGCATTTT.

The chain is built from TRBV24-1 and TRBJ1-5; D might be TRBD1 (5 bases). The germline V gene has CDR1 KGHDR and CDR2 SFDVKD. Trimming left V 5 bases short and J 4 bases short, with 8 bases between. The CDR3 has 13 residues. Here the CDR3 reads CATSVQGNQPQHF. The CDR3, as DNA: TGTGCCACCAGTGTCCAGGGAAATCAGCCCCAGCATTTT.

This sequence joins TRBV7-9 and TRBJ1-2, with unresolved D. Germline V gene sequence: CDR1 SEHNR, CDR2 FQNEAQ (reference sequence). V lost 5 bases and J lost 8, with 15 bases in between. CDR3 size: 13 residues. CDR3 sequence reads: CASSPTVGSGYTF. The CDR3 DNA is TGTGCCAGCAGCCCGACGGTGGGGAGCGGCTACACCTTC.

The chain employs TRBV5-6 and TRBJ1-1; the D gene is possibly TRBD1 (6 bases). The germline V and J ends were trimmed by 3 bases and 5 bases, with 14 bases remaining between them. The germline gives CDR1 SGHDT, CDR2 YYEEEE. The CDR3 has 14 amino acids. The CDR3 DNA sequence: TGTGCCAGCAGCTCTGGGACAAGGAAAACTGAAGCTTTCTTT. Protein: CASSSGTRKTEAFF. The complete variable domain, with remaining parts taken from reference TRBV5-6 and TRBJ1-1, reads DAGVTQSPTHLIKTRGQQVTLRCSPKSGHDTVSWYQQALGQGPQFIFQYYEEEERQRGNFPDRFSGHQFPNYSSELNVNALLLGDSALYLCASSSGTRKTEAFFGQGTRLTVV.

The CDR3 bases are TGCGCCAGCAGCTTGGGGTTAGCGGGGGGACTCACAGATACGCAGTATTTT. Its protein is CASSLGLAGGLTDTQYF. This chain uses TRBV5-1 with TRBJ2-3; 10 nucleotides agree with TRBD2. V trimming: 0 bases; J trimming: 2 bases; junction bases outside the gene matches: 6. CDR1 and CDR2 from the germline V gene are SGHRS and YFSETQ. The CDR3 has 17 residues.

This chain joins TRBV2 and TRBJ2-5; D is possibly TRBD2 (6 bases). V gave up 6 bases and J gave up 8 bases, with 16 bases separating them. The length of the CDR3 is 13 residues. The germline CDR1 and CDR2 sequences are SNHLY and FYNNEI. CDR3 residues: CASRPPSAGTQYF. In nucleotides, the CDR3 is TGTGCCAGCAGGCCCCCTAGCGCGGGCACCCAGTACTTC. Looking up the rest from reference TRBV2 and TRBJ2-5 gives the full variable domain: EPEVTQTPSHQVTQMGQEVILRCVPISNHLYFYWYRQILGQKVEFLVSFYNNEISEKSEIFDDQFSVERPDGSNFTLKIRSTKLEDSAMYFCASRPPSAGTQYFGPGTRLLVL.

The V and J genes are TRBV9 and TRBJ2-1, with a tentative D call TRBD2 (7 bases). Germline CDR1 is SGDLS and CDR2 is YYNGEE. Trimming pared 0 bases from V and 8 bases from J, leaving 18 bases between. This CDR3 is 16 amino acids long. The CDR3: CASSVGPGGSIDEQFF. The CDR3 nucleotides read TGTGCCAGCAGCGTAGGCCCGGGGGGCAGTATCGATGAGCAGTTCTTC.

A single count supports this clone. V usage is TRBV6-5 and J usage is TRBJ2-4; 9 bases match TRBD1. The CDR3 sequence is 15 residues long. The trim removed 0 bases at V and 8 bases at J, leaving 5 bases unmatched. Germline assignment: CDR1 MNHEY and CDR2 SVGAGI. The CDR3 nucleotides are TGTGCCAGCAGTTACTCGACAGGGGGGAATGACATTCAGTACTTC. It codes for CASSYSTGGNDIQYF.

V gene TRBV5-1 combines with J gene TRBJ1-1; TRBD1 agrees at 7 bases. The V gene's germline CDR1 is SGHRS and CDR2 YFSETQ. With 8 bases clipped from V and 6 bases from J, the junction kept 13 bases outside the gene matches. The length of the CDR3 is 14 residues. The CDR3 spells CASQGDGGTPEAFF. Here the CDR3 DNA reads TGCGCCAGTCAGGGGGATGGGGGAACCCCTGAAGCTTTCTTT. Filled out from reference TRBV5-1 and TRBJ1-1, the complete variable domain reads KAGVTQTPRYLIKTRGQQVTLSCSPISGHRSVSWYQQTPGQGLQFLFEYFSETQRNKGNFPGRFSGRQFSNSRSEMNVSTLELGDSALYLCASQGDGGTPEAFFGQGTRLTVV.

V usage is TRBV4-1 and J usage is TRBJ2-7; 12 bases agree with TRBD2. Per germline, CDR1 MGHRA and CDR2 YSYEKL. The V segment lost 0 bases and the J segment 6 bases; nucleotides outside the gene matches: 9. This CDR3 has 17 amino acids. The CDR3 is CASSQEVGLAGSTEQYF. In DNA, the CDR3 is TGCGCCAGCAGCCAAGAGGTAGGACTAGCGGGAAGTACCGAGCAGTACTTC.

This clone came up once. The genes are TRBV5-4 and TRBJ2-5; tentatively, D is TRBD1 (6 bases). CDR3 size: 15 residues. The V gene's germline CDR1 is SGHNT and CDR2 YYREEE (reference sequence). V gave up 2 bases and J gave up 5 bases, with 16 bases separating them. CDR3 sequence reads: CASSLDPGGGETQYF. CDR3 nucleotide sequence: TGTGCCAGCAGCTTAGACCCTGGGGGCGGTGAGACCCAGTACTTC. Complete variable domain (other parts from reference TRBV5-4 and TRBJ2-5): ETGVTQSPTHLIKTRGQQVTLRCSSQSGHNTVSWYQQALGQGPQFIFQYYREEENGRGNFPPRFSGLQFPNYSSELNVNALELDDSALYLCASSLDPGGGETQYFGPGTRLLVL.

The sample holds one count of this clone. Germline and junction disagree at one end, which may indicate a read error. This chain links TRBV6-5 with TRBJ1-2; 9 bases are a match to TRBD1. Germline V gene data show CDR1 as MNHEY and CDR2 as SVGAGI. The CDR3 is 11 residues long. CDR3 bases: TGTGCCAGCAGTCCCGACAGGGGGACCTACTTC. Translation gives CASSPDRGTYF.

The chain employs TRBV5-8 and TRBJ2-2; TRBD2 aligns across 13 bases. The CDR3 has 18 residues. The trim removed 4 bases at V and 5 bases at J, leaving 11 bases unmatched. In germline, CDR1 is SGHTS, CDR2 YDEGEE. The CDR3, as DNA: TGTGCCAGCAGCCTCTTCCTACTAGCGGGAGGGGGAACCGGGGAGCTGTTTTTT. It specifies CASSLFLLAGGGTGELFF.

V gene TRBV19 combines with J gene TRBJ1-1; D uncertain. V was trimmed by 8 bases and J by 0 bases, leaving 7 bases between them. CDR3 length: 12 amino acids. CDR1 and CDR2 (germline): LNHDA, SQIVND (reference sequence). The CDR3 loop reads CASGSLNTEAFF. CDR3 in DNA: TGTGCCAGTGGGAGTCTGAACACTGAAGCTTTCTTT.

This clone was seen just once. The V call is TRBV4-2, the J call TRBJ2-3, with 8 bases identical to TRBD2. Germline lookup yields CDR1 LGHNA and CDR2 YNFKEQ. The CDR3 extends over 17 amino acids. V was pared by 3 bases and J by 3 bases, with 11 bases of the junction left unmatched. CDR3 loop: CASSQGLGGGGTDTQYF. The DNA for the CDR3 is TGTGCCAGCAGCCAGGGCTTGGGAGGCGGGGGGACAGATACGCAGTATTTT.

The J gene is TRBJ2-5, the V gene TRBV7-2, with D possibly matching TRBD2 (6 bases). V was pared by 5 bases and J by 7 bases, with 11 bases between. CDR1 SGHTA and CDR2 FQGNSA come from the germline V gene. The CDR3 sequence is 12 residues long. The CDR3 DNA follows: TGTGCCAGCAGCGCCGTGGGGGGGACCCAGTACTTC. It codes for CASSAVGGTQYF.

The rearrangement uses TRBV29-1 and TRBJ1-4; no clear D gene. V dropped 6 bases and J dropped 6 bases, with 14 bases sitting between them. Per germline, CDR1 SQVTM and CDR2 ANQGSEA. This CDR3 is built from 13 residues. CDR3 bases: TGCAGCGTCTCACACCACCTAGATGAAAAACTGTTTTTT. It yields the protein CSVSHHLDEKLFF.

This chain connects TRBV3-1 (or the pseudogene TRBV3-2) to TRBJ2-1; tentatively, D is TRBD1 (7 bases). This CDR3 has 16 amino acids. The germline V gene encodes CDR1 LGHDT and CDR2 YNNKEL (reference sequence). The V end was cut by 1 base, the J end by 0 bases, with 10 bases between. DNA of the CDR3: TGTGCCAGCAGCCAAGGGGGGGACAGCTCCTACAATGAGCAGTTCTTC. It encodes CASSQGGDSSYNEQFF.

The chain combines TRBV7-2 with TRBJ1-5; D is ambiguous. Germline V gives CDR1 SGHTA, CDR2 FQGNSA. The CDR3 totals 13 residues. V was shortened by 1 base and J by 5 bases, with 6 bases between the two germline ends. The CDR3 bases are TGTGCCAGCAGCTTAGTCATGTATCAGCCCCAGCATTTT. Translation: CASSLVMYQPQHF.

This chain links TRBV29-1 with TRBJ1-1; D is perhaps TRBD1 (6 bases). Germline lookup yields CDR1 SQVTM and CDR2 ANQGSEA. The CDR3 consists of 14 residues. Trimming removed 1 base at V and 1 base at J, with 10 bases between. CDR3 coding DNA: TGCAGCGTTGAAGCCTGGACAGAGAACACTGAAGCTTTCTTT. Translating it yields CSVEAWTENTEAFF.

In its sample, this clone was seen a few times. The chain combines TRBV27 with TRBJ1-4; 8 bases align to TRBD1. Germline assignment: CDR1 MNHEY and CDR2 SMNVEV (reference sequence). Trimming at V came to 6 bases and at J to 7 bases, leaving 10 bases not matched to a gene. The CDR3 spans 15 residues. Written as DNA, the CDR3 is TGTGCCAGCAGACCCTCCGGACAGGGAGGTGAAAAACTGTTTTTT. Residues: CASRPSGQGGEKLFF.

This sequence joins TRBV27 and TRBJ1-6; TRBD1 aligns across 8 bases. The CDR3 extends over 15 amino acids. CDR1 and CDR2 from the germline V gene are MNHEY and SMNVEV (reference sequence). V lost 5 bases and J lost 6; bases outside the gene matches: 6. The DNA for the CDR3 is TGTGCCAGCAGTGTGGGACAGGTCGGTAATTCACCCCTCCACTTT. This codes for CASSVGQVGNSPLHF.

This sequence joins TRBV19 and TRBJ1-5; 10 bases line up with TRBD1. With V trimmed by 6 bases and J by 2 bases, 10 bases remained unmatched. This CDR3 is 17 amino acids long. Germline assignment: CDR1 LNHDA and CDR2 SQIVND (reference sequence). The CDR3 reads CASRPTLGQGRNQPQHF. CDR3 nucleotides: TGTGCCAGTAGACCTACTCTGGGACAGGGGCGCAATCAGCCCCAGCATTTT.

The rearrangement uses TRBV5-6 and TRBJ1-2; D remains ambiguous. Trimming removed 4 bases from V and 2 bases from J, with 6 bases in between. This CDR3 region has 12 residues. Germline V lookup: CDR1 SGHDT, CDR2 YYEEEE. CDR3 nucleotides: TGTGCCAGCAGCCCGCGGAACTATGGCTACACCTTC. It yields the protein CASSPRNYGYTF.

V usage is TRBV29-1 and J usage is TRBJ1-6; perhaps TRBD1 as D (5 bases). The germline gives CDR1 SQVTM, CDR2 ANQGSEA. The CDR3 runs to 12 residues. The V and J ends lost 4 bases and 8 bases respectively, with 9 bases between them. CDR3 residues: CSVARGDSPLHF. The CDR3 DNA is TGCAGCGTTGCCCGGGGGGATTCACCCCTCCACTTT.

This clone has a single count. This chain links TRBV4-3 with TRBJ1-6, with TRBD1 as a possible D gene (5 bases). Germline V gene data show CDR1 as LGHNA and CDR2 as YSLEER. V dropped 0 bases and J dropped 7 bases, with 10 bases sitting between them. This CDR3 region has 15 residues. This chain's CDR3 is CASSQEGQRNSPLHF. Written as DNA, the CDR3 is TGCGCCAGCAGCCAAGAAGGACAAAGGAATTCACCCCTCCACTTT.

This chain connects TRBV19 to TRBJ1-1, with 7 bases aligning to TRBD1. The CDR3 runs 14 residues. J gave up 2 bases and V 5 bases, and 5 bases lay outside the gene matches. Germline lookup yields CDR1 LNHDA and CDR2 SQIVND (reference sequence). CDR3 sequence (DNA): TGTGCCAGTAGTGCGCAGGGGGGAAACACTGAAGCTTTCTTT. This gives the protein CASSAQGGNTEAFF.

This clone turned up a few times. This chain links TRBV5-8 with TRBJ2-2; D ambiguous. The germline gives CDR1 SGHTS, CDR2 YDEGEE. The V end lost 2 bases, the J end lost 6 bases, and 11 bases lay between the germline ends. CDR3 size: 14 residues. The DNA for the CDR3 is TGTGCCAGCAGCTTTGGGCAGGCCGCCGGGGAGCTGTTTTTT. Its translation is CASSFGQAAGELFF.

V is TRBV18 and J is TRBJ1-2; D gene ambiguous. CDR3 size: 13 residues. The V end lost 4 bases, the J end lost 6 bases, and 12 bases lay between the germline ends. Per germline, CDR1 KGHSH and CDR2 LQKENI. The CDR3 DNA follows: TGTGCCAGCTCACTTTCCGGGATCAATGGCTACACCTTC. Its translation: CASSLSGINGYTF.

About this clone itself: The same CDR3 is also encoded by other DNA sequences in this sample. The chain carries TRBV5-1 and TRBJ2-5, with TRBD2 matching 7 bases. The trim removed 0 bases at V and 1 base at J, leaving 0 bases unmatched. The CDR3 loop spans 14 amino acids. Per germline, CDR1 SGHRS and CDR2 YFSETQ. The CDR3 nucleotides are TGCGCCAGCAGCTTGGGGACTAGCCAAGAGACCCAGTACTTC. Translating gives CASSLGTSQETQYF.

This sequence joins TRBV12-1 and TRBJ1-1; the table's D call, TRBD1, has no DNA check behind it. TRBV12-1 is a recognized pseudogene. The CDR3 has 15 residues. This CDR3 reads CASTWTGPMNTEAFF. CDR3 sequence (DNA): TGTGCCAGCACCTGGACAGGTCCTATGAACACTGAAGCTTTCTTT.

The CDR3 DNA follows: TGCGCCAGCAGCTTGGGACAGGCGGCCACAGATACGCAGTATTTT. It translates to CASSLGQAATDTQYF. The rearrangement uses TRBV5-1 and TRBJ2-3; D is possibly TRBD1 (6 bases). Germline V gene data show CDR1 as SGHRS and CDR2 as YFSETQ. The CDR3 spans 15 residues. Trimming cost V 0 bases and J 2 bases, with 10 bases left between them.